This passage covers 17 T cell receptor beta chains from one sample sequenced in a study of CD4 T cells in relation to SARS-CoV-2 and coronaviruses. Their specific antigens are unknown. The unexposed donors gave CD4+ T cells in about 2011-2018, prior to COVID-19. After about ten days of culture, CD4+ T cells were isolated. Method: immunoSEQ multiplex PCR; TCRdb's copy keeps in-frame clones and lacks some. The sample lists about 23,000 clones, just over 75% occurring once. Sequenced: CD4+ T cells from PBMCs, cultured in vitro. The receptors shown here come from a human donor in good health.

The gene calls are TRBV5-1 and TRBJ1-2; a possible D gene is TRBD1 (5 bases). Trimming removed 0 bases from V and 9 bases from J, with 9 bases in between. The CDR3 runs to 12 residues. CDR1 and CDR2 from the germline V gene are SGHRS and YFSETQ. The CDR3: CASSLDGTSYTF. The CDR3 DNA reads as TGCGCCAGCAGCTTGGATGGGACGAGCTACACCTTC.

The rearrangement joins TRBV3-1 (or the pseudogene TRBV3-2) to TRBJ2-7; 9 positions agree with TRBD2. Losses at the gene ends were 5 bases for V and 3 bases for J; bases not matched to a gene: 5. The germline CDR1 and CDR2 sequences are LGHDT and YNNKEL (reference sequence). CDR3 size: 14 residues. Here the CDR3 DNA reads TGTGCCAGCAGCTTAACTAGCGGGTTCTACGAGCAGTACTTC. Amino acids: CASSLTSGFYEQYF.

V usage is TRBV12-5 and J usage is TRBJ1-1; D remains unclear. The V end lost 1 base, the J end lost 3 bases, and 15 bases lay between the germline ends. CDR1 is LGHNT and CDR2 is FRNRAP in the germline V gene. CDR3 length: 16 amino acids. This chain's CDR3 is CASGLAANGFDTEAFF. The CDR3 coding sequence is TGTGCTAGTGGTTTGGCGGCTAATGGTTTCGACACTGAAGCTTTCTTT.

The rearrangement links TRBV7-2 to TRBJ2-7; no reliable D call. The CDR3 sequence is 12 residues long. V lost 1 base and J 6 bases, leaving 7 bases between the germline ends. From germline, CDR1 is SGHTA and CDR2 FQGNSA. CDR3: CASSLGPVEQYF. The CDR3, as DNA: TGTGCCAGCAGCTTAGGACCCGTCGAGCAGTACTTC.

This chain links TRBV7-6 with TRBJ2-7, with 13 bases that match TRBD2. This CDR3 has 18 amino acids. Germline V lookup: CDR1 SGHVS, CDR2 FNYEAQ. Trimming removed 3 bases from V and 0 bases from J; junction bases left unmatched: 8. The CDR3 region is CASSLTPWTSGSSYEQYF. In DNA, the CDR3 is TGTGCCAGCAGCTTGACCCCGTGGACTAGCGGGAGCTCCTACGAGCAGTACTTC.

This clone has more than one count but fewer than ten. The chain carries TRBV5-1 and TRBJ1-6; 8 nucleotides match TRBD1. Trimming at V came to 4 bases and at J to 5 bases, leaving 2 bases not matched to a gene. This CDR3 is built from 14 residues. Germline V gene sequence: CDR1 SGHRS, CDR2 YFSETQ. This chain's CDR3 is CASSTGGNNSPLHF. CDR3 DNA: TGCGCCAGCAGCACAGGGGGAAATAATTCACCCCTCCACTTT.

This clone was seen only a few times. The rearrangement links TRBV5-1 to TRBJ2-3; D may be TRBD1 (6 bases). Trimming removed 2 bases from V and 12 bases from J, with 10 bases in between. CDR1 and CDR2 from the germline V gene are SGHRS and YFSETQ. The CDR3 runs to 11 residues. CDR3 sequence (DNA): TGCGCCAGCAGCTTACAGGGAGCACAGTATTTT. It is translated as CASSLQGAQYF.

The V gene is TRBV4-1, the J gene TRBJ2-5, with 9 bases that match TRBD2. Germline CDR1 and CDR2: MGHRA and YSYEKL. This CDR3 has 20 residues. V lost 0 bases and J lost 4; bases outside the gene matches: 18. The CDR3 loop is CASSQEGGTSGSLPPETQYF. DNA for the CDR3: TGCGCCAGCAGCCAAGAGGGCGGAACTAGCGGGTCCCTCCCCCCAGAGACCCAGTACTTC.

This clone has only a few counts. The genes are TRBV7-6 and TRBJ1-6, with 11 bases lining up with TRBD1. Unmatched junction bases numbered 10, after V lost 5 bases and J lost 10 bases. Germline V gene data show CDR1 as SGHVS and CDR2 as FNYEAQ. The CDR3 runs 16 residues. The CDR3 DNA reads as TGTGCCAGCAGCCCAAAAACGGGACAGGGGGGATCACCCCTCCACTTT. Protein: CASSPKTGQGGSPLHF. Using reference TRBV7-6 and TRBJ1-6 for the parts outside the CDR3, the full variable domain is GAGVSQSPRYKVTKRGQDVALRCDPISGHVSLYWYRQALGQGPEFLTYFNYEAQQDKSGLPNDRFSAERPEGSISTLTIQRTEQRDSAMYRCASSPKTGQGGSPLHFGNGTRLTVT.

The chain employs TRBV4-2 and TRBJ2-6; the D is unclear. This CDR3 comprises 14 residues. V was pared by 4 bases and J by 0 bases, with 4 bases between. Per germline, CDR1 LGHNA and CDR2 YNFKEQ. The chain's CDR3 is CASSPLSGANVLTF. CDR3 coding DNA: TGTGCCAGCAGCCCCCTCTCTGGGGCCAACGTCCTGACTTTC.

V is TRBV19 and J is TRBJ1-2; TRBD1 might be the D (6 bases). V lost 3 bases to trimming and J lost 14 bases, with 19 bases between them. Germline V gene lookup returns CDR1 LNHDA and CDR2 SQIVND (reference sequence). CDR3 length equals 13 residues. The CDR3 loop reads CASSIGEVPGETF. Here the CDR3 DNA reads TGTGCCAGTAGTATCGGAGAAGTTCCAGGGGAGACCTTC.

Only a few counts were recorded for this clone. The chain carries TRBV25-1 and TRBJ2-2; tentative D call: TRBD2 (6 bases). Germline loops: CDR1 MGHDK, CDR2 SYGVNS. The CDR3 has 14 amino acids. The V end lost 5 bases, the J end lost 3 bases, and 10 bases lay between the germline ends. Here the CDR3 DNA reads TGTGCCAGCAGTCCTGGGGGGTACACCGGGGAGCTGTTTTTT. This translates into CASSPGGYTGELFF. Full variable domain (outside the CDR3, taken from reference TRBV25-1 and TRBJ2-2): EADIYQTPRYLVIGTGKKITLECSQTMGHDKMYWYQQDPGMELHLIHYSYGVNSTEKGDLSSESTVSRIRTEHFPLTLESARPSHTSQYLCASSPGGYTGELFFGEGSRLTVL.

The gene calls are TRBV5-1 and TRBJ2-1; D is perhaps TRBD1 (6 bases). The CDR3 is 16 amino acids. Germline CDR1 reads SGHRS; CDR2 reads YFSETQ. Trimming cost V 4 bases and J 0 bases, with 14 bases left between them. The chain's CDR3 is CASSIQGQSSYNEQFF. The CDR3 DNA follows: TGCGCCAGCAGCATTCAAGGACAGAGCTCCTACAATGAGCAGTTCTTC.

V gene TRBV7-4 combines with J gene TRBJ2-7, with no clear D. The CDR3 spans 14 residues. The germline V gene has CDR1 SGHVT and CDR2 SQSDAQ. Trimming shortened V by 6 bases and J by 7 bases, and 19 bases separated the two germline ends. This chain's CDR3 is CASRRVVGLGEQYF. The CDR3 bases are TGTGCCAGCAGAAGAGTCGTAGGCTTAGGGGAGCAGTACTTC. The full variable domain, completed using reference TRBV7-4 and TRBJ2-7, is GAGVSQSPRYKVAKRGRDVALRCDSISGHVTLYWYRQTLGQGSEVLTYSQSDAQRDKSGRPSGRFSAERPERSVSTLKIQRTEQGDSAVYLCASRRVVGLGEQYFGPGTRLTVT.

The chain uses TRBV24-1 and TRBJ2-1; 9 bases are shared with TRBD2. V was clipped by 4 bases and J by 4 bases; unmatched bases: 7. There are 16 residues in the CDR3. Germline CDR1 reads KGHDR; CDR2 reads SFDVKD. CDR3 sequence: CATSEATSGPYNEQFF. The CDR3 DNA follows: TGTGCCACCAGTGAAGCTACTAGCGGGCCTTACAATGAGCAGTTCTTC.

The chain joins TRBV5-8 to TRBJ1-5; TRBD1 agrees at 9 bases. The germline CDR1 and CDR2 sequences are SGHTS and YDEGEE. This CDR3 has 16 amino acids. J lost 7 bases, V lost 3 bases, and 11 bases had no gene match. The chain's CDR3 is CASSWGQGGPRQPQHF. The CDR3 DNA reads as TGTGCCAGCAGCTGGGGACAGGGCGGCCCTAGGCAGCCCCAGCATTTT.

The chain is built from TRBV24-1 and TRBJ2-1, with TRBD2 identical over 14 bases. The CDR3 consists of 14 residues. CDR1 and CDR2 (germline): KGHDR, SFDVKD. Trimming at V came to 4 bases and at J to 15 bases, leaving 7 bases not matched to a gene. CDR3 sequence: CATSDRLAGGVRFF. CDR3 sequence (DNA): TGTGCCACCAGTGACCGACTAGCGGGAGGGGTTCGGTTCTTC.